The rows below give T cell receptor beta chains drawn from one sample of a study of CD8 T cells in Susac syndrome. TCRdb independently ran MiXCR on the immunoSEQ multiplex PCR reads; one entry per CDR3 protein. The data hold roughly 200,000 distinct CDR3 sequences, with approximately 94% observed a single time. The specimen was CD4+ T cells from PBMCs. Source of these receptors: a human donor with multiple sclerosis. Each CDR3 is given with its conserved first and last residue. The order of the fields is clone size, V gene, D gene, J gene, CDR3 DNA, CDR3 protein. D genes are given only for firm matches. Clone size is shown for a subset of rows, as once, few, many or a class of expanded clone.

clone size: -; V gene: TRBV7-2; D gene: -; J gene: TRBJ1-2; CDR3 DNA: TGTGCCAGCAGCTTAGACAGCTATGGCTACACCTTC; CDR3 protein: CASSLDSYGYTF
clone size: -; V gene: TRBV25-1; D gene: TRBD1; J gene: TRBJ1-4; CDR3 DNA: TGTGCCAGACAGTCTATCCTGGACAGGGGGAATGAAAAACTGTTTTTT; CDR3 protein: CARQSILDRGNEKLFF
clone size: -; V gene: TRBV7-9; D gene: -; J gene: TRBJ2-1; CDR3 DNA: TGTGCCACGCGACAGGCACTGAACAATGAGCAGTTCTTC; CDR3 protein: CATRQALNNEQFF
clone size: -; V gene: TRBV25-1; D gene: TRBD1; J gene: TRBJ1-2; CDR3 DNA: TGTGCCAGCAGCGACAGGGAAAACTATGGCTACACCTTC; CDR3 protein: CASSDRENYGYTF
clone size: -; V gene: TRBV28; D gene: TRBD1; J gene: TRBJ2-7; CDR3 DNA: TGTGCCAGCAGTCGACAGGGGGCCCTTAGAGAGCAGTACTTC; CDR3 protein: CASSRQGALREQYF
clone size: -; V gene: TRBV3-1; D gene: -; J gene: TRBJ2-7; CDR3 DNA: TGTGCCAGCAGCCACCTAGCTAACGAGCAGTACTTC; CDR3 protein: CASSHLANEQYF
clone size: -; V gene: TRBV20-1; D gene: -; J gene: TRBJ2-1; CDR3 DNA: TGCAGTGCTAGGGGGCAGGGGAGCTCCTACAATGAGCAGTTCTTC; CDR3 protein: CSARGQGSSYNEQFF
clone size: -; V gene: TRBV5-4; D gene: TRBD2; J gene: TRBJ2-1; CDR3 DNA: TGTGCCAGCAGCTTAGCGGGGGGGCCAAGGAATGAGCAGTTCTTC; CDR3 protein: CASSLAGGPRNEQFF
clone size: once; V gene: TRBV30; D gene: TRBD2; J gene: TRBJ2-7; CDR3 DNA: TGTGCCTGGAGTGTTAGGCTAGCGGGGGGAAGGGAGCAGTACTTC; CDR3 protein: CAWSVRLAGGREQYF
clone size: once; V gene: TRBV6-2/TRBV6-3; D gene: -; J gene: TRBJ1-1; CDR3 DNA: TGTGCCAGCGGACCCGGTAGGGGAAGGGCGAACACTGAAGCTTTCTTT; CDR3 protein: CASGPGRGRANTEAFF
clone size: -; V gene: TRBV4-1; D gene: TRBD2; J gene: TRBJ2-1; CDR3 DNA: TGCGCCAGCAGCCTCAAGCGGGGTAGCTCCTACAATGAGCAGTTCTTC; CDR3 protein: CASSLKRGSSYNEQFF
clone size: -; V gene: TRBV27; D gene: -; J gene: TRBJ1-1; CDR3 DNA: TGTGCCAGCAGTGGCCTGGGACCGCGGGCTTTCTTT; CDR3 protein: CASSGLGPRAFF
clone size: -; V gene: TRBV30; D gene: -; J gene: TRBJ2-7; CDR3 DNA: TGTGCCTGGAGTTTAGGGGCCCCGGGAGAGCAGTACTTC; CDR3 protein: CAWSLGAPGEQYF
clone size: -; V gene: TRBV3-1; D gene: TRBD1; J gene: TRBJ2-7; CDR3 DNA: TGTGCCAGCAGCCAAGATGAGGGACAGGACCGCTCCTACGAGCAGTACTTC; CDR3 protein: CASSQDEGQDRSYEQYF
clone size: -; V gene: TRBV28; D gene: TRBD2; J gene: TRBJ2-3; CDR3 DNA: TGTGCCAGCAGTTTGGCGGGAAGCGGGGGCCCTCCCCAGTATTTT; CDR3 protein: CASSLAGSGGPPQYF
clone size: -; V gene: TRBV12-3/TRBV12-4; D gene: -; J gene: TRBJ2-1; CDR3 DNA: TGTGCCAGCGGAAGTTGGAGCGATCTTCAGTTCTTC; CDR3 protein: CASGSWSDLQFF
clone size: -; V gene: TRBV6-5; D gene: -; J gene: TRBJ1-4; CDR3 DNA: TGTGCCTCCCTAGGTTATGAAAAACTGTTTTTT; CDR3 protein: CASLGYEKLFF
clone size: -; V gene: TRBV18; D gene: -; J gene: TRBJ2-1; CDR3 DNA: TGTGCCAGCTCACCAACGCGGGTGGGGAATGAGCAGTTCTTC; CDR3 protein: CASSPTRVGNEQFF
clone size: -; V gene: TRBV15; D gene: TRBD1; J gene: TRBJ1-5; CDR3 DNA: TGTGCCACCAGCAGAGTACAAGGACAGGATCAGCCCCAGCATTTT; CDR3 protein: CATSRVQGQDQPQHF
clone size: -; V gene: TRBV7-9; D gene: -; J gene: TRBJ2-3; CDR3 DNA: TGTGCCAGCAGCTTAGGACCCCCGGGCAATTATTTT; CDR3 protein: CASSLGPPGNYF
clone size: -; V gene: TRBV7-9; D gene: TRBD2; J gene: TRBJ2-3; CDR3 DNA: TGTGCCAGCAGCCGTATTCGGGACTGGACTAGTGCGCAGTATTTT; CDR3 protein: CASSRIRDWTSAQYF
clone size: -; V gene: TRBV5-1; D gene: TRBD1; J gene: TRBJ2-7; CDR3 DNA: TGCGCCAGCAGCCCGACAGGGGAACTCTACGAGCAGTACTTC; CDR3 protein: CASSPTGELYEQYF
clone size: -; V gene: TRBV5-6; D gene: -; J gene: TRBJ1-1; CDR3 DNA: TGTGCCAGCAGTTCATCCGGACGCGTCACTGAAGCTTTCTTT; CDR3 protein: CASSSSGRVTEAFF
clone size: once; V gene: TRBV27; D gene: -; J gene: TRBJ2-7; CDR3 DNA: TGTGCCAGCAGTTTACGGGCAGGATCGGGCGAGCAGTACTTC; CDR3 protein: CASSLRAGSGEQYF
clone size: -; V gene: TRBV3-1; D gene: -; J gene: TRBJ2-7; CDR3 DNA: TGTGCCAGCAGCCACACTCGAGGGGGCTCCTACGAGCAGTACTTC; CDR3 protein: CASSHTRGGSYEQYF
clone size: -; V gene: TRBV15; D gene: -; J gene: TRBJ1-2; CDR3 DNA: TGTGCCACCAGCAGAGGGACCTTAGACTATGGCTACACCTTC; CDR3 protein: CATSRGTLDYGYTF
clone size: -; V gene: TRBV30; D gene: -; J gene: TRBJ1-1; CDR3 DNA: TGTGCCGGAAGCGAAGGGGAAGGATGGGTTAGCACTGAAGCTTTCTTT; CDR3 protein: CAGSEGEGWVSTEAFF
clone size: -; V gene: TRBV18; D gene: -; J gene: TRBJ2-1; CDR3 DNA: TGTGCCAGCTCCCGGGACATCGGCTCCTACAATGAGCAGTTCTTC; CDR3 protein: CASSRDIGSYNEQFF
clone size: -; V gene: TRBV9; D gene: -; J gene: TRBJ1-2; CDR3 DNA: TGTGCCAGCAGCGAACAGGGTACCTATGGCTACACCTTC; CDR3 protein: CASSEQGTYGYTF
clone size: -; V gene: TRBV7-2; D gene: -; J gene: TRBJ1-1; CDR3 DNA: TGTGCCAGCAGCTTTTCGGTGAACACTGAAGCTTTCTTT; CDR3 protein: CASSFSVNTEAFF
clone size: -; V gene: TRBV7-2; D gene: -; J gene: TRBJ2-5; CDR3 DNA: TGTGCCAGCACCTCCAGGGGATCGAGCGGAGAGACCCAGTACTTC; CDR3 protein: CASTSRGSSGETQYF
clone size: -; V gene: TRBV4-1; D gene: TRBD1; J gene: TRBJ1-6; CDR3 DNA: TGCGCCAGCAGCCAACAACAGGGGATCCTTGATTCACCCCTCCACTTT; CDR3 protein: CASSQQQGILDSPLHF
clone size: -; V gene: TRBV6-6; D gene: -; J gene: TRBJ1-3; CDR3 DNA: TGTGCCAGCAGTCCCTCGGGCACCATATATTTT; CDR3 protein: CASSPSGTIYF
clone size: -; V gene: TRBV30; D gene: -; J gene: TRBJ1-5; CDR3 DNA: TGTGCCTGGAGTGACAGGGAAGTTGATCCCCAGCATTTT; CDR3 protein: CAWSDREVDPQHF
clone size: -; V gene: TRBV20-1; D gene: TRBD1; J gene: TRBJ2-7; CDR3 DNA: TGCAGTGCTCGGGACAGCGCTGTCTCCTACGAGCAGTACTTC; CDR3 protein: CSARDSAVSYEQYF
clone size: -; V gene: TRBV28; D gene: -; J gene: TRBJ2-4; CDR3 DNA: TGTGCCAGCAGTTCCCCTGGGGGGCAGGAGATTCAGTACTTC; CDR3 protein: CASSSPGGQEIQYF
clone size: once; V gene: TRBV30; D gene: -; J gene: TRBJ1-2; CDR3 DNA: TGTGCCTGGACTCTCGACAGCGATTATGGCTACACCTTC; CDR3 protein: CAWTLDSDYGYTF
clone size: once; V gene: TRBV30; D gene: -; J gene: TRBJ2-7; CDR3 DNA: TGTGCCTGGAGTTCCTTGGGTTGGAGTTCCTACGAGCAGTACTTC; CDR3 protein: CAWSSLGWSSYEQYF
clone size: -; V gene: TRBV7-2; D gene: -; J gene: TRBJ2-7; CDR3 DNA: TGTGCCAGCAGCCCTCCCACCTACGAGCAGTACTTC; CDR3 protein: CASSPPTYEQYF
clone size: -; V gene: TRBV29-1; D gene: TRBD1; J gene: TRBJ1-1; CDR3 DNA: TGCAGCGTTGAAGGGGGAACAGGGGCCACTGAAGCTTTCTTT; CDR3 protein: CSVEGGTGATEAFF
clone size: -; V gene: TRBV28; D gene: TRBD1; J gene: TRBJ1-1; CDR3 DNA: TGTGCCAGCAGTTTTACAGGGGTTTGGGCTTTCTTT; CDR3 protein: CASSFTGVWAFF
clone size: once; V gene: TRBV29-1; D gene: -; J gene: TRBJ1-2; CDR3 DNA: -; CDR3 protein: CSVGPGQGIGGYTF
clone size: -; V gene: TRBV12-3/TRBV12-4; D gene: -; J gene: TRBJ1-2; CDR3 DNA: TGTGCCAGCAGTTTAAGGTTTGGTGGCTACACCTTC; CDR3 protein: CASSLRFGGYTF
clone size: -; V gene: TRBV9; D gene: -; J gene: TRBJ1-4; CDR3 DNA: TGTGCCAGCAGCCGGGGGTCCTTGGAAAAACTGTTTTTT; CDR3 protein: CASSRGSLEKLFF
clone size: -; V gene: TRBV20-1; D gene: -; J gene: TRBJ1-5; CDR3 DNA: TGCAGTGCTAGAGGAAGTGGGGGGCCACAGCCCCAGCATTTT; CDR3 protein: CSARGSGGPQPQHF
clone size: -; V gene: TRBV3-1; D gene: -; J gene: TRBJ2-4; CDR3 DNA: TGTGCCAGCAGCCAAGAGTTAGATCGGGCAGGCGGGGACATTCAGTACTTC; CDR3 protein: CASSQELDRAGGDIQYF